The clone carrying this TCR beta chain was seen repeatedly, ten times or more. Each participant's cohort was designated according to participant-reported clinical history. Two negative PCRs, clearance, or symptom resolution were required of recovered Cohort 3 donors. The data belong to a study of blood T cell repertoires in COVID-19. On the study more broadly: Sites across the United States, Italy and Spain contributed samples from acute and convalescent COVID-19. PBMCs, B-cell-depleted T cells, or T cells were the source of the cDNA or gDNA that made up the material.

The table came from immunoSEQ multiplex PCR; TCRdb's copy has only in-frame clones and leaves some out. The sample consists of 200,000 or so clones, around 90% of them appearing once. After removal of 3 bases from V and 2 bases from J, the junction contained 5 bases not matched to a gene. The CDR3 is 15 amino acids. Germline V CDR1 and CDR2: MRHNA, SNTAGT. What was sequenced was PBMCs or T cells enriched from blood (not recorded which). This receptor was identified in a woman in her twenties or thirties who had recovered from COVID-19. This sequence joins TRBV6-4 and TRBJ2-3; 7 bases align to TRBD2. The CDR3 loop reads CASSESSGNTDTQYF. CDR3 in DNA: TGTGCCAGCAGTGAATCTAGCGGAAACACAGATACGCAGTATTTT.